The 8 T cell receptor beta chains in this list originate from one sample, sequenced in a study of T cells in Graves' hyperthyroidism and ophthalmopathy. The TCR beta CDR3 regions underwent amplification using RNA transcripts as the source. RT-PCR in the first round (using the HTBI primer set) targeted the TCR CDR3. One entry per CDR3 protein, called by TCRdb with MiXCR from the multiplex PCR reads. The sample yields approximately 690,000 distinct CDR3 sequences, 14% seen once. The sample was blood. These receptors were collected from a woman aged 45 to 65 with Graves' ophthalmopathy.

This clonotype was detected a few times. This chain links TRBV28 with TRBJ1-6; no clear D. V gave up 5 bases and J gave up 8 bases, with 13 bases separating them. Germline values: CDR1 MDHEN, CDR2 SYDVKM. The CDR3 sequence is 14 residues long. The CDR3 DNA reads as TGTGCCAGCAGTCCACCCTCCGGCTATTCACCCCTCCACTTT. Amino acid sequence: CASSPPSGYSPLHF. The whole variable domain, filled in from reference TRBV28 and TRBJ1-6, reads DVKVTQSSRYLVKRTGEKVFLECVQDMDHENMFWYRQDPGLGLRLIYFSYDVKMKEKGDIPEGYSVSREKKERFSLILESASTNQTSMYLCASSPPSGYSPLHFGNGTRLTVT.

This clonotype was seen at least ten times. The chain couples TRBV30 to TRBJ2-3; 9 nucleotides line up with TRBD2. V was pared by 1 base and J by 3 bases, with 8 bases of the junction left unmatched. The CDR3 totals 16 residues. The germline CDR1 and CDR2 sequences are GTSNPN and SVGIG (reference sequence). For the CDR3, the DNA is TGTGCCTGGAGTGCCATAGCGGGAGAGGGGACAGATACGCAGTATTTT. Residues: CAWSAIAGEGTDTQYF.

As regards this clonotype: Being one base from a much bigger clone, this may be a read error. The V and J genes are TRBV2 and TRBJ2-7; D remains unclear. Germline V gene lookup returns CDR1 SNHLY and CDR2 FYNNEI. The CDR3 has 12 residues. The CDR3 sequence: CASCDLDSEQYF. As DNA, the CDR3 is TGTGCCAGCTGTGACCTAGATTCCGAGCAGTACTTC.

As regards this clonotype: The junction does not match germline at one end; this may be a read error. The gene calls are TRBV5-6 and TRBJ1-1; D may be TRBD1 (5 bases). The CDR3 is made up of 14 amino acids. The germline gives CDR1 SGHDT, CDR2 YYEEEE. The CDR3: CASSLGHLNTEALF. The CDR3 DNA sequence: TGTGCCAGCAGCTTAGGACACCTGAACACTGAAGCTCTCTTT. Full variable domain (outside the CDR3, taken from reference TRBV5-6 and TRBJ1-1): DAGVTQSPTHLIKTRGQQVTLRCSPKSGHDTVSWYQQALGQGPQFIFQYYEEEERQRGNFPDRFSGHQFPNYSSELNVNALLLGDSALYLCASSLGHLNTEALFGQGTRLTVV.

A few counts support this clonotype. The rearrangement joins TRBV6-1 to TRBJ2-3, with D possibly being TRBD2 (5 bases). The V and J ends lost 4 bases and 7 bases respectively, with 18 bases between them. Germline CDR1 is MNHNS and CDR2 is SASEGT. The CDR3 sequence is 15 residues long. The chain's CDR3 is CASSARNEGTHTQYF. The CDR3 DNA reads as TGTGCCAGCAGTGCACGGAATGAGGGTACCCATACGCAGTATTTT.

This clonotype has at least ten counts. This rearrangement joins TRBV7-9 to TRBJ2-1; 8 bases align to TRBD2. With 5 bases clipped from V and 9 bases from J, the junction kept 6 bases outside the gene matches. The CDR3 is made up of 13 amino acids. Germline V lookup: CDR1 SEHNR, CDR2 FQNEAQ (reference sequence). In DNA, the CDR3 is TGTGCCAGCAGCACGGGACTAGTGTTTGAGCAGTTCTTC. Protein sequence: CASSTGLVFEQFF. The variable domain in full, with the rest retrieved from reference TRBV7-9 and TRBJ2-1, is DTGVSQNPRHKITKRGQNVTFRCDPISEHNRLYWYRQTLGQGPEFLTYFQNEAQLEKSRLLSDRFSAERPKGSFSTLEIQRTEQGDSAMYLCASSTGLVFEQFFGPGTRLTVL.

The gene calls are TRBV20-1 and TRBJ2-2; D is undetermined. Germline CDR1 reads DFQATT; CDR2 reads SNEGSKA (reference sequence). The V gene lost 3 bases and the J gene lost 6 bases, with 17 bases spanning the gap. The CDR3 is 15 amino acids. The DNA of the CDR3 is TGCAGTGCTAGTCGTGCTAGTTTGGACGCCGGGGAGCTGTTTTTT. It is translated as CSASRASLDAGELFF.

The chain's CDR3 is CASSLSRRGGNQPQHF. CDR3 in DNA: TGTGCCAGCAGTTTATCGCGACGGGGTGGCAATCAGCCCCAGCATTTT. The chain recombines TRBV12-3 or TRBV12-4 with TRBJ1-5, with no clear D. V was shortened by 2 bases and J by 2 bases, with 13 bases between the two germline ends. This CDR3 is built from 16 residues.